These 32 T cell receptor beta chains came from one sample sequenced in a study of T cells after posttransplantation cyclophosphamide. Assay: immunoSEQ multiplex PCR; the TCRdb copy retains only in-frame clones and omits some. The sample consists of 30,000 to 40,000 clones, approximately 90% of them appearing once. Material: PBMCs. The source of these receptors is a woman aged 40 to 50 with a blood cancer, CMV-positive, and with a related stem cell donor.

This chain connects TRBV7-2 to TRBJ2-7, with TRBD1 as a possible D gene (5 bases). The CDR3 is made up of 18 amino acids. Trimming shortened V by 1 base and J by 4 bases, and 23 bases separated the two germline ends. The germline CDR1 and CDR2 sequences are SGHTA and FQGNSA. CDR3 amino acids: CASSLVKGRTLRPYEQYF. The CDR3 DNA reads TGTGCCAGCAGCTTAGTTAAGGGGCGCACCCTCAGGCCTTACGAGCAGTACTTC.

The V gene is TRBV19, the J gene TRBJ1-1; 7 nucleotides align to TRBD1. V lost 10 bases and J lost 6; bases outside the gene matches: 17. This CDR3 is built from 15 residues. Germline-derived CDR1 and CDR2 are LNHDA and SQIVND (reference sequence). The CDR3 region has the DNA TGTGCCACTCTCTCCCACTCGGTACAGGGGTCTGAAGCTTTCTTT. Protein product: CATLSHSVQGSEAFF.

CDR3 nucleotide sequence: TGTGCCAGCAGTTACCGGGACAGGTACACTGAAGCTTTCTTT. Residues: CASSYRDRYTEAFF. The chain carries TRBV6-6 and TRBJ1-1; 8 bases are shared with TRBD1. This CDR3 contains 14 residues. Germline V lookup: CDR1 MNHNY, CDR2 SVGAGI (reference sequence). The ends lost 2 bases at V and 3 bases at J; junction bases unmatched: 2.

The rearrangement joins TRBV7-8 to TRBJ1-1; 10 nucleotides align to TRBD1. V lost 1 base and J lost 7; bases outside the gene matches: 3. Germline CDR1 is SGHVS and CDR2 is FQNEAQ. The CDR3 is made up of 14 amino acids. The CDR3 region has the DNA TGTGCCAGCAGCTTAGGGAGGGACAGGGGTGAAGCTTTCTTT. Protein sequence: CASSLGRDRGEAFF.

This clone was detected only a few times. For the CDR3, the DNA is TGTGCCAGCAGTGCGGACAGCTCTGGGGCCAACGTCCTGACTTTC. Amino acid sequence: CASSADSSGANVLTF. This rearrangement joins TRBV7-3 to TRBJ2-6; tentatively, D is TRBD1 (6 bases). Deletions cut 6 bases from V and 0 bases from J, with 9 bases between. This CDR3 spans 15 amino acids. The germline gives CDR1 SGHTA, CDR2 FQGTGA.

The rearrangement links TRBV5-8 to TRBJ2-7, with TRBD2 identical over 7 bases. The trim removed 3 bases at V and 0 bases at J, leaving 3 bases unmatched. CDR3 length: 14 amino acids. From germline, CDR1 is SGHTS and CDR2 YDEGEE. The CDR3 coding sequence is TGTGCCAGCAGCTGGGGGGGGAGCTCCTACGAGCAGTACTTC. This encodes CASSWGGSSYEQYF.

This clone was detected once. This rearrangement joins TRBV5-1 to TRBJ1-4; D remains unclear. Germline V lookup: CDR1 SGHRS, CDR2 YFSETQ. Between the trimmed V and J ends, which lost 4 bases and 4 bases, there was a span of 8 bases. The CDR3 totals 13 residues. The CDR3 coding sequence is TGCGCCAGCAGCGGAGGAAATAATGAAAAACTGTTTTTT. This sequence encodes CASSGGNNEKLFF.

This clone was recorded only once. The chain recombines TRBV7-9 with TRBJ2-6; the match to TRBD1 covers 10 bases. Losses at the gene ends were 1 base for V and 2 bases for J; bases not matched to a gene: 8. There are 19 residues in the CDR3. Germline CDR1 SEHNR, CDR2 FQNEAQ (reference sequence). The CDR3 region has the DNA TGTGCCAGCAGCTTAGGCTCCCCGACAGGGGGCACTGGGGCCAACGTCCTGACTTTC. Protein sequence: CASSLGSPTGGTGANVLTF.

CDR3 nucleotide sequence: TGCGCCAGCAGCGCCGGGGGACAGCTAGAAGCTTTCTTT. It codes for CASSAGGQLEAFF. V is TRBV5-1 and J is TRBJ1-1, with 7 bases that match TRBD1. Germline CDR1 and CDR2: SGHRS and YFSETQ. V was clipped by 4 bases and J by 8 bases; unmatched bases: 8. The CDR3 covers 13 residues.

This chain connects TRBV23-1 to TRBJ2-1; 11 positions match TRBD1. TRBV23-1 is an open reading frame whose function is uncertain. The trim removed 2 bases at V and 6 bases at J, leaving 3 bases unmatched. This CDR3 has 15 amino acids. CDR3 nucleotides: TGCGCCAGCAGTCAAACCGGGACAGGGGGCAATGAGCAGTTCTTC. Amino acids: CASSQTGTGGNEQFF.

V usage is TRBV4-3 and J usage is TRBJ2-3, with 8 bases fitting TRBD2. V gave up 0 bases and J gave up 0 bases; unmatched junction bases: 8. Germline CDR1 LGHNA, CDR2 YSLEER. The CDR3 covers 18 residues. Written as DNA, the CDR3 is TGCGCCAGCAGCCAAGATGCGAGCGGGGGACCTAGCACAGATACGCAGTATTTT. It codes for CASSQDASGGPSTDTQYF.

This chain connects TRBV5-4 to TRBJ1-2, with no clear D. The CDR3 is 14 amino acids. Germline loops: CDR1 SGHNT, CDR2 YYREEE (reference sequence). The germline V and J ends were trimmed by 0 bases and 6 bases, with 12 bases remaining between them. The CDR3 loop reads CASSLVRGVDGYTF. The CDR3 nucleotides are TGTGCCAGCAGCTTGGTACGCGGGGTAGATGGCTACACCTTC.

The rearrangement uses TRBV11-2 and TRBJ1-2; TRBD1 might be the D (5 bases). The V gene lost 5 bases and the J gene lost 2 bases, with 24 bases spanning the gap. Germline loops: CDR1 SGHAT, CDR2 FQNNGV. The CDR3 is 18 amino acids. DNA for the CDR3: TGTGCCAGCAGCGGATGGAAACGGGCCAGGGAGGAGAACTATGGCTACACCTTC. The encoded protein is CASSGWKRAREENYGYTF.

CDR3 region: CATSRASAGGREQFF. CDR3 nucleotide sequence: TGTGCCACCAGCAGAGCATCAGCGGGGGGGCGTGAGCAGTTCTTC. V and J are TRBV15 and TRBJ2-1; TRBD2 agrees at 10 bases. CDR1 and CDR2 from the germline V gene are LNHNV and YYDKDF (reference sequence). The J segment lost 9 bases and the V segment lost 1 base, leaving 6 bases of the junction unmatched. The CDR3 totals 15 residues.

V is TRBV7-2 and J is TRBJ2-7; tentative D call: TRBD2 (5 bases). V lost 10 bases, J lost 2 bases, and 15 bases lay in between. The CDR3 loop spans 13 amino acids. Germline V lookup: CDR1 SGHTA, CDR2 FQGNSA. CDR3 nucleotide sequence: TGTGCCACCGGTCGGGAATTTCCCTACGAGCAGTACTTC. Protein sequence: CATGREFPYEQYF. The full variable domain, completed using reference TRBV7-2 and TRBJ2-7, is GAGVSQSPSNKVTEKGKDVELRCDPISGHTALYWYRQSLGQGLEFLIYFQGNSAPDKSGLPSDRFSAERTGGSVSTLTIQRTQQEDSAVYLCATGREFPYEQYFGPGTRLTVT.

The genes are TRBV18 and TRBJ1-2; D not resolved. Germline V gene lookup returns CDR1 KGHSH and CDR2 LQKENI. CDR3 size: 19 residues. The ends were cut back, 6 bases at V and 0 bases at J, with 26 bases in the middle. The CDR3 reads CASSTITGGLGVTNYGYTF. CDR3 in DNA: TGTGCCAGCTCGACTATCACGGGCGGATTAGGTGTGACTAACTATGGCTACACCTTC.

The chain carries TRBV6-1 and TRBJ1-5; the D gene is possibly TRBD1 (5 bases). This CDR3 region has 15 residues. The V end lost 2 bases, the J end lost 6 bases, and 14 bases lay between the germline ends. Germline V CDR1 and CDR2: MNHNS, SASEGT. In nucleotides, the CDR3 is TGTGCCAGCAGTGAACTCGGCGGGAGGGGTCAGCCCCAGCATTTT. Translation: CASSELGGRGQPQHF.

The chain links TRBV2 to TRBJ1-6, with TRBD1 matching 9 bases. There are 14 residues in the CDR3. Germline loops: CDR1 SNHLY, CDR2 FYNNEI. The trim removed 3 bases at V and 10 bases at J, leaving 4 bases unmatched. CDR3 amino acids: CASSEDRGSSPLHF. The CDR3 DNA reads TGTGCCAGCAGTGAGGACAGGGGATCCTCACCCCTCCACTTT.

J is TRBJ2-7 and V is TRBV5-4; 8 bases map to TRBD1. The junction had 10 bases not matched to a gene; V was cut back by 6 bases and J by 2 bases. The germline CDR1 and CDR2 sequences are SGHNT and YYREEE (reference sequence). The CDR3 consists of 15 residues. The chain's CDR3 is CASTSPGQGTYEQYF. CDR3 bases: TGTGCCAGCACCAGCCCAGGACAGGGTACCTACGAGCAGTACTTC.

CDR3: CASRESGANVLTF. The CDR3, as DNA: TGTGCCAGCAGGGAGTCTGGGGCCAACGTCCTGACTTTC. The rearrangement links TRBV6-6 to TRBJ2-6; D is ambiguous. Germline-derived CDR1 and CDR2 are MNHNY and SVGAGI (reference sequence). CDR3 length equals 13 residues. Trimming shortened V by 6 bases and J by 1 base, and 4 bases separated the two germline ends.

This chain joins TRBV4-1 and TRBJ1-5; weak D call: TRBD1 (5 bases). CDR1 is MGHRA, CDR2 YSYEKL, per germline. The V end lost 4 bases, the J end lost 6 bases, and 16 bases lay between the germline ends. This CDR3 comprises 15 residues. CDR3 DNA: TGCGCCAGCAGCCCTGGACAACCAGGTAGTCAGCCCCAGCATTTT. Translated: CASSPGQPGSQPQHF.

The V and J genes are TRBV15 and TRBJ1-3; no reliable D call. The CDR3 spans 13 residues. Germline values: CDR1 LNHNV, CDR2 YYDKDF (reference sequence). Trimming took off 5 bases at V and 1 base at J, with 6 bases between the two ends. For the CDR3, the DNA is TGTGCCACCAGCGCGGGTTCTGGAAACACCATATATTTT. It codes for CATSAGSGNTIYF.

This clone was recorded only once. The J gene is TRBJ2-2, the V gene TRBV7-6; D might be TRBD1 (6 bases). The germline V gene encodes CDR1 SGHVS and CDR2 FNYEAQ. The CDR3 loop spans 17 amino acids. The V end was cut by 3 bases, the J end by 0 bases, with 14 bases between. The CDR3 region is CASSFPARGSNTGELFF. The CDR3 bases are TGTGCCAGCAGCTTCCCGGCCAGGGGCTCGAACACCGGGGAGCTGTTTTTT.

This clone was detected only once. The chain carries TRBV19 and TRBJ2-7; tentatively, D is TRBD2 (7 bases). Germline CDR1 is LNHDA and CDR2 is SQIVND (reference sequence). V gave up 4 bases and J gave up 6 bases, with 22 bases separating them. The CDR3 has 16 residues. CDR3 DNA sequence: TGTGCCAGTAGTACATGGGGGGGGACAACCAAAGGCGAGCAGTACTTC. Its protein product is CASSTWGGTTKGEQYF.

V usage is TRBV6-5 and J usage is TRBJ1-2; maybe TRBD1 (5 bases). V shed 6 bases and J shed 4 bases, with 12 bases lying between them. Germline V CDR1 and CDR2: MNHEY, SVGAGI. The CDR3 covers 13 residues. CDR3 amino acids: CASSRQGTYGYTF. The CDR3 region has the DNA TGTGCCAGCAGCCGGCAGGGCACCTATGGCTACACCTTC.

This clone was detected only once. This rearrangement joins TRBV2 to TRBJ2-5; TRBD1 matches at 8 bases. The tail of the sequence fits TRBJ2-7 better, so the J call may be wrong. CDR1 SNHLY and CDR2 FYNNEI come from the germline V gene. CDR3 size: 15 residues. CDR3 nucleotides: TGTGCCAGCAGTCCCCTTGAGGACAGGGAGAGCGAGCAGTACTTC. Residues: CASSPLEDRESEQYF.

The chain uses TRBV6-5 and TRBJ1-5; possible D gene TRBD1, 6 bases. The CDR3 has 14 residues. V lost 5 bases and J 9 bases, leaving 17 bases between the germline ends. Germline V gene sequence: CDR1 MNHEY, CDR2 SVGAGI. The CDR3 DNA follows: TGTGCCAGCAGTACAGACAGGCGGGTACGGCCCCAGCATTTT. The encoded protein is CASSTDRRVRPQHF.

Notes on this clone: A read error may produce the germline difference seen at one junction end. This specimen includes other DNA sequences encoding the same CDR3. The chain is built from TRBV14 and TRBJ1-6; no clear D. The germline gives CDR1 SGHDN, CDR2 FVKESK. There are 13 residues in the CDR3. The DNA for the CDR3 is TGTGCCAGCAGTCAAGTGGGCAATTCACCCCTCCACTTT. Translating it yields CASSQVGNSPLHF.

The rearrangement joins TRBV5-1 to TRBJ1-2; D gene uncertain. Trimming cost V 0 bases and J 7 bases, with 10 bases left between them. Germline assignment: CDR1 SGHRS and CDR2 YFSETQ. The CDR3 length is 13 residues. The CDR3 DNA reads TGCGCCAGCAGCTTGGATGCTCGCGGTGGCTACACCTTC. Translated, it gives CASSLDARGGYTF.

This rearrangement joins TRBV7-2 to TRBJ1-5; tentatively, D is TRBD1 (5 bases). The V end lost 7 bases, the J end lost 2 bases, and 18 bases lay between the germline ends. The CDR3 is 16 residues long. Germline V gene data show CDR1 as SGHTA and CDR2 as FQGNSA. Here the CDR3 DNA reads TGTGCCAGCACCCTCGGGGGAGGGACGGGCAATCAGCCCCAGCATTTT. Translated: CASTLGGGTGNQPQHF.

This clone was recorded a few times. The chain recombines TRBV10-1 with TRBJ1-1; D might be TRBD1 (5 bases). The CDR3 has 14 amino acids. Germline lookup yields CDR1 WNHNN and CDR2 SYGVQD (reference sequence). Trimming pared 3 bases from V and 0 bases from J, leaving 8 bases between. DNA for the CDR3: TGCGCCAGCAGTGAAGACAGCATGAACACTGAAGCTTTCTTT. Translating it yields CASSEDSMNTEAFF.

The rearrangement joins TRBV10-3 to TRBJ2-2, with TRBD2 matching over 8 bases. The V gene's germline CDR1 is ENHRY and CDR2 SYGVKD. The V gene end was trimmed by 8 bases and the J gene end by 4 bases; junction bases not matched to a gene: 9. CDR3 length: 15 residues. The CDR3 bases are TGTGCCATCCCTATCGCGGGGGGCCCCACCGGGGAGCTGTTTTTT. Translation: CAIPIAGGPTGELFF.